This T cell receptor beta chain was sequenced in a study of naive and memory T cell subsets (dated by TCRdb to the late 2010s). Regarding the complete study: Sorted naive and memory T cell subsets from peripheral blood were analyzed in the study using a UMI-based, open-source pipeline for TCR alpha and beta sequencing. Complete agreement was observed between the functional CMV T cell responses and the IgG serology results. RNA was DNase-treated and reverse transcribed with TCR constant-region primers, mostly using SuperScript III. Paper-wide results and their limitations: No ground truth was available to validate the repertoire findings for the naive and memory subsets. A few larger clonotypes were present in naive repertoires, especially CD8 naive repertoires, and these clonotypes were possibly memory cells re-expressing CD45RA. In both CD4 and CD8 cells, the Gini index increased while Shannon and inverse Simpson diversity decreased from naive through CM, EM and EMRA. RNA-based TCR counts may be influenced by expression changes linked to T cell activation and differentiation. After error correction, over 95% of naive TCR sequences appeared only once, giving much steeper abundance distributions than memory subsets. A power law was followed by TCR abundance, with an exponent that differed between naive and memory subsets but was consistent across the three individuals. Single alpha or beta chain sequences, rather than paired alpha/beta receptors, were used to define clonotypes.

This clonotype was detected a few times. There is no known antigen for this receptor. Base quality data are lacking; no much larger clone is found one base away. The library was produced with UMI-ligation and nested PCR. To cover both TRBC1 and TRBC2, the beta constant-region primer consisted of an equimolar mix of two oligonucleotides. The ligated cDNA went through four rounds of PCR with nested alpha and beta constant-region primers together with the SP2 primer. A single-stranded oligonucleotide carrying the SP2 primer and a 12-nucleotide UMI was ligated to the 3' end of the cDNA by T4 RNA ligase 1. The ligation reaction was incubated at 16°C for about 18-24 hours. PCR2 was typically performed as a SYBR Green qPCR and was stopped at a predetermined threshold so that over-amplification was prevented. All purifications after the first were performed with Agencourt AMPure XP magnetic beads. Library quantification was done by Qubit, followed by a TapeStation check on which the main peak was expected at around 650 bp. Sequencing of the pooled libraries was done on an Illumina MiSeq using v2 2x251 paired-end kits, which typically yielded about 1-2.3 million reads per sample. Libraries were pooled at 3 to 4 nM per sample, and about 5-7% PhiX was added to improve cluster recognition. The published analysis was carried out like this. V and J genes were assigned to Demultiplexor-processed FASTQ reads by Decombinator through tag matching, with a single base-pair mismatch being allowed. Collapsinator used UMIs to correct both sequencing errors and frequency errors arising from PCR heterogeneity. CDR3Translator translated TCRs and extracted CDR3s from the conserved cysteine to the FGXG phenylalanine, flagging non-productive sequences. Gini, Shannon entropy and inverse Simpson indices were calculated on repertoires subsampled to equal numbers of UMI-defined TCRs. Within the linear range, a power law was fitted by maximum likelihood to the distributions of clonotype abundance. Similar UMI counts, unique TCR numbers and clonal distributions were obtained with the pipeline and with MIGEC on one naive CD8 sample. In one analysis, naive TCRs that were also found in any memory subset of the same donor were excluded from the naive repertoire. A set of several thousand CMV-associated CDR3 sequences, compiled from VDJdb and a published dataset, was used to search the repertoires. TCRdb reanalyzed the raw reads on its own, using fastp at Q25 for trimming and MiXCR for clone calling, and kept in-frame beta chains. Merged by CDR3 protein, the rows form single entries marked with the most common genes and DNA. V and J calls and clone size were set by TCRdb, not the authors. This sample has approximately 150,000 distinct CDR3 sequences in its table, and 22% of those were observed once. Of the sample, about 0.11% falls within the top ten clones.

V is pared back by 7 bases and J by 4 bases, with 18 bases lying between the germline termini. CDR1 and CDR2, looked up from the germline V gene (reference sequence), are MNHEY and SMNVEV. The CDR3 goes from the cysteine to the phenylalanine over 15 residues. Only the CDR3 region is kept as DNA, spanning 45 bases read in frame from base 1. TCR alpha and beta chain libraries were amplified separately from the second PCR step onward. To determine each donor's CMV status, fresh PBMCs were stimulated overnight with CMV viral lysate, and IFNgamma production from CD4+ T cells was then assessed. Miltenyi beads were used first to positively select CD4 T cells, and CD8 T cells were then positively selected from the CD4-negative fraction. After staining for CD3, CD4, CD8, CD45RA, CD27 and a live/dead dye, cells were sorted on a BD Aria II into four subsets based on CD45RA and CD27. A few healthy volunteers provided blood, and each donor's sample was split into CD4 and CD8 T cells and then further divided into four differentiation subsets. Approximately 120 ml of peripheral blood was drawn per donor, and PBMC were isolated by Ficoll-Paque PLUS density-gradient centrifugation. Sorted cells were lysed in RLT buffer, and RNA was extracted with a Qiagen RNeasy kit and stored at -80°C.

This TCR derives from a human donor in good health. Input material: naive CD4+ T cells from blood. The intended sense of this specimen's cell subset or site label: naive T cells, CD45RA high CD27+. This chain is built from TRBV27 and TRBJ2-3, and possibly TRBD1, on 7 matching bases. The sequence in DNA is TGTGCCAGCAACCTCCGGGGCAGGGGGGCAGATACGCAGTATTTT. This translates into CASNLRGRGADTQYF.